These 20 T cell receptor beta chains were all obtained from the same sample, sequenced in a study of blood T cell repertoires in COVID-19. Assay: immunoSEQ multiplex PCR; the TCRdb copy retains only in-frame clones and omits some. The data contain about 56,000 clones, less than 90% of them seen just once; the ten biggest clones take up over 10%. Source material: peripheral blood. Receptors originate from a woman aged 80 or over with acute or convalescent COVID-19.

This clone was recorded a few times. V is TRBV6-2 or TRBV6-3 and J is TRBJ1-2; D unclear. The CDR3 is 15 residues long. From germline, CDR1 is MNHEY and CDR2 SVGEGT. Trimming pared 0 bases from V and 0 bases from J, leaving 8 bases between. The DNA for the CDR3 is TGTGCCAGCAGTTACTCGTTAACTGCTAACTATGGCTACACCTTC. Translation: CASSYSLTANYGYTF.

Ten or more counts support this clone. The J gene is TRBJ1-6, the V gene TRBV14; D remains ambiguous. V was cut by 4 bases and J by 7 bases, with 8 bases left in between. The germline gives CDR1 SGHDN, CDR2 FVKESK. The CDR3 consists of 13 residues. CDR3 bases: TGTGCCAGCAGCCTGACTCACAATTCACCCCTCCACTTT. As protein: CASSLTHNSPLHF.

A few counts support this clone. The chain couples TRBV12-3 or TRBV12-4 to TRBJ2-5; 9 bases are shared with TRBD1. Trimming at V came to 6 bases and at J to 4 bases, leaving 3 bases not matched to a gene. The CDR3 has 13 residues. The CDR3 protein is CASRGTGPETQYF. CDR3 nucleotides: TGTGCCAGCAGGGGGACAGGGCCAGAGACCCAGTACTTC.

The gene calls are TRBV2 and TRBJ2-5, with 7 bases that match TRBD1. The trim removed 6 bases at V and 2 bases at J, leaving 3 bases unmatched. CDR1 is SNHLY and CDR2 is FYNNEI in the germline V gene. The length of the CDR3 is 13 residues. Written as DNA, the CDR3 is TGTGCCAGCAGGGGACAGATTCAAGAGACCCAGTACTTC. It specifies CASRGQIQETQYF.

The V and J genes are TRBV25-1 and TRBJ1-6; D not resolved. The length of the CDR3 is 15 residues. V was shortened by 5 bases and J by 0 bases, with 8 bases between the two germline ends. Looked up from germline, CDR1 is MGHDK and CDR2 is SYGVNS. DNA of the CDR3: TGTGCCAGCAGTTCGGGGAGCTCCTATAATTCACCCCTCCACTTT. As protein: CASSSGSSYNSPLHF.

This sequence joins TRBV6-6 and TRBJ2-1; TRBD2 matches at 14 bases. The CDR3 has 16 amino acids. Trimming took 8 bases from V and 4 from J; bases not matched to a gene: 7. CDR1 MNHNY and CDR2 SVGAGI come from the germline V gene (reference sequence). In DNA form, the CDR3 reads TGTGCCAGCCGGGGACTAGCGGGGGCCCAATACAATGAGCAGTTCTTC. Translating gives CASRGLAGAQYNEQFF.

The chain has TRBV6-6 and TRBJ1-6, with unresolved D. The V gene lost 2 bases and the J gene lost 6 bases, with 8 bases spanning the gap. Germline CDR1 and CDR2: MNHNY and SVGAGI (reference sequence). CDR3 length: 14 residues. The CDR3 sequence is CASSYAESNSPLHF. CDR3 nucleotide sequence: TGTGCCAGCAGTTACGCCGAGAGTAATTCACCCCTCCACTTT.

J is TRBJ2-5 and V is TRBV6-2 or TRBV6-3; 11 nucleotides line up with TRBD2. CDR1 and CDR2 from the germline V gene are MNHEY and SVGEGT. This CDR3 is built from 16 residues. The ends lost 1 base at V and 3 bases at J; junction bases unmatched: 4. The CDR3 spells CASSYLASGGKETQYF. CDR3 DNA sequence: TGTGCCAGCAGTTACTTGGCTAGCGGGGGGAAAGAGACCCAGTACTTC.

The chain carries TRBV7-9 and TRBJ1-1; the match to TRBD1 covers 7 bases. This CDR3 contains 13 residues. V was pared by 1 base and J by 4 bases, with 0 bases of the junction left unmatched. Germline-derived CDR1 and CDR2 are SEHNR and FQNEAQ (reference sequence). The CDR3 here is CASSLGQGTEAFF. In nucleotides, the CDR3 is TGTGCCAGCAGCTTAGGACAGGGCACTGAAGCTTTCTTT.

A single count supports this clone. The chain combines TRBV7-8 with TRBJ1-4; D is possibly TRBD1 (5 bases). The CDR3 spans 16 residues. V gave up 3 bases and J gave up 7 bases, with 18 bases separating them. CDR1 and CDR2 (germline): SGHVS, FQNEAQ. CDR3 sequence (DNA): TGTGCCAGCAGCTTGAGTAGGGCACGAAGGGGTGAAAAACTGTTTTTT. Its translation: CASSLSRARRGEKLFF. Full variable domain (missing parts from reference TRBV7-8 and TRBJ1-4): GAGVSQSPRYKVAKRGQDVALRCDPISGHVSLFWYQQALGQGPEFLTYFQNEAQLDKSGLPSDRFFAERPEGSVSTLKIQRTQQEDSAVYLCASSLSRARRGEKLFFGSGTQLSVL.

The chain recombines TRBV6-6 with TRBJ1-6; weak D call: TRBD1 (5 bases). Germline values: CDR1 MNHNY, CDR2 SVGAGI (reference sequence). Trimming pared 6 bases from V and 10 bases from J, leaving 13 bases between. The CDR3 consists of 13 residues. CDR3 coding DNA: TGTGCCAGCAGCCCAGGGCCGGAATCACCCCTCCACTTT. Its protein is CASSPGPESPLHF.

V is TRBV24-1 and J is TRBJ1-2; D is possibly TRBD1 (5 bases). From germline, CDR1 is KGHDR and CDR2 SFDVKD. The CDR3 is made up of 14 amino acids. V was pared by 8 bases and J by 7 bases, with 19 bases between. The CDR3 DNA sequence: TGTGCCACCACCCCTGGGACTTCTCTTGGTGGCTACACCTTC. It codes for CATTPGTSLGGYTF.

The chain uses TRBV19 and TRBJ2-1; no reliable D call. The CDR3 length is 13 residues. The V and J ends lost 0 bases and 10 bases respectively, with 10 bases between them. Germline assignment: CDR1 LNHDA and CDR2 SQIVND (reference sequence). The CDR3 here is CASSIDVVQEQFF. CDR3 coding DNA: TGTGCCAGTAGTATAGACGTCGTTCAGGAGCAGTTCTTC.

V is TRBV5-1 and J is TRBJ2-7; D uncertain. Trimming removed 0 bases at V and 3 bases at J, with 10 bases between. The germline gives CDR1 SGHRS, CDR2 YFSETQ. The CDR3 has 14 amino acids. The DNA for the CDR3 is TGCGCCAGCAGCTTGGATAGCCCAGTCTACGAGCAGTACTTC. It is translated as CASSLDSPVYEQYF.

The chain uses TRBV3-1 (or the pseudogene TRBV3-2) and TRBJ2-5, with D maybe TRBD2 (7 bases). Trimming took off 4 bases at V and 5 bases at J, with 14 bases between the two ends. Per germline, CDR1 LGHDT and CDR2 YNNKEL (reference sequence). The CDR3 spans 14 residues. In nucleotides, the CDR3 is TGTGCCAGCAGCCCCTCAGGGAGGGGGGAGACCCAGTACTTC. This gives the protein CASSPSGRGETQYF.

This clone was picked up a small number of times. The rearrangement uses TRBV18 and TRBJ1-3; TRBD1 might be the D (6 bases). Germline V gene data show CDR1 as KGHSH and CDR2 as LQKENI. There are 15 residues in the CDR3. The V end lost 3 bases, the J end lost 4 bases, and 13 bases lay between the germline ends. As DNA, the CDR3 is TGTGCCAGCTCACCCAACAGGGTGAGGGGAAACACCATATATTTT. The encoded protein is CASSPNRVRGNTIYF.

V and J are TRBV5-1 and TRBJ2-3, with 7 nucleotides matching TRBD1. With V trimmed by 6 bases and J by 2 bases, 9 bases remained unmatched. The CDR3 is 15 residues long. The germline gives CDR1 SGHRS, CDR2 YFSETQ. The CDR3 reads CASKTGTVLTDTQYF. CDR3 nucleotide sequence: TGCGCCAGCAAAACCGGGACAGTGCTCACAGATACGCAGTATTTT.

The chain couples TRBV5-1 to TRBJ2-7, with D tentatively TRBD2 (5 bases). The CDR3 totals 14 residues. CDR1 is SGHRS and CDR2 is YFSETQ in the germline V gene. The germline V and J ends were trimmed by 7 bases and 4 bases, with 18 bases remaining between them. The CDR3 DNA reads TGCGCCAGCGGCCAGGACTCGAGGGAATACGAGCAGTACTTC. Amino acids: CASGQDSREYEQYF.

The DNA of the CDR3 is TGTGCCAGTAGCCTTCTAGCCGGCACCGGGGAGCTGTTTTTT. Translation: CASSLLAGTGELFF. The gene calls are TRBV19 and TRBJ2-2, with D possibly TRBD2 on 5 matching bases. The CDR3 sequence is 14 residues long. Looked up from germline, CDR1 is LNHDA and CDR2 is SQIVND (reference sequence). Trimming left V 6 bases short and J 4 bases short, with 12 bases between.

This chain joins TRBV7-9 and TRBJ1-4; no definite D call. Trimming stripped 4 bases from V and 0 bases from J, with 12 bases between. CDR1 is SEHNR, CDR2 FQNEAQ, per germline (reference sequence). The CDR3 is made up of 16 amino acids. The CDR3 reads CASSYGGVATNEKLFF. CDR3 coding DNA: TGTGCCAGCAGCTACGGCGGGGTTGCAACTAATGAAAAACTGTTTTTT.